Presented here are 28 T cell receptor beta chains from one specimen sequenced in a study of blood T cells in healthy people across ages. Primers used in a second PCR of roughly 7 to 12 cycles were a sample-barcoded 5' primer and a J-beta primer mix. TCRdb passed the 5' RACE reads through MiXCR, listing each CDR3 protein once. The sample has under 2 million distinct CDR3 sequences, roughly 32% seen once. Sequencing was carried out using blood. The receptors here all came from a woman in her 30s in good health.

This clonotype was seen a handful of times. The chain joins TRBV6-1 to TRBJ2-4; D is perhaps TRBD2 (7 bases). The J call may be incorrect, as the DNA end agrees better with TRBJ2-7. CDR3 length equals 13 residues. Germline V gene lookup returns CDR1 MNHNS and CDR2 SASEGT. The CDR3 sequence is CASSGYGGLEQYF. In nucleotides, the CDR3 is TGTGCCAGCAGTGGATACGGGGGGCTCGAGCAGTACTTC.

This clonotype was seen only a few times. The CDR3 bases are TGTGCCAGCAGCGTGGACCGGATCTATGGCTACACCTTC. It is translated as CASSVDRIYGYTF. The chain carries TRBV5-8 and TRBJ1-2; D gene uncertain. The germline V gene encodes CDR1 SGHTS and CDR2 YDEGEE. Trimming took 4 bases from V and 4 from J, leaving 11 bases between them. This CDR3 is 13 amino acids long.

The chain recombines TRBV10-3 with TRBJ2-7, with D perhaps TRBD1 or TRBD2 (5 bases each). This CDR3 contains 14 residues. Per germline, CDR1 ENHRY and CDR2 SYGVKD. V was cut by 8 bases and J by 2 bases, with 16 bases left in between. The CDR3 nucleotides read TGTGCCATCGGTTTAACCCTGGGGGCCTACGAGCAGTACTTC. This gives the protein CAIGLTLGAYEQYF.

This clonotype was seen more than once but under ten times. V and J are TRBV20-1 and TRBJ2-1; D gene unclear. The germline gives CDR1 DFQATT, CDR2 SNEGSKA (reference sequence). The CDR3 length is 10 residues. As DNA, the CDR3 is TGCTCTTGCCTGAACAATGAGCAGTTCTTC. Translated, it gives CSCLNNEQFF.

With respect to this clonotype: The CDR3 end shows no conserved phenylalanine or tryptophan, and so a read error is likely. J is TRBJ2-1 and V is TRBV5-1; either TRBD1 or TRBD2 may fit D (5 bases each). V was trimmed by 4 bases and J by 10 bases, leaving 12 bases between them. The CDR3 totals 12 residues. The germline CDR1 and CDR2 sequences are SGHRS and YFSETQ. CDR3 sequence reads: CASSRDLQEQFL. CDR3 DNA: TGCGCCAGCAGCAGGGACCTCCAAGAGCAGTTCTTA.

The rearrangement uses TRBV9 and TRBJ2-5, with a weak D call TRBD2 (6 bases). Germline V CDR1 and CDR2: SGDLS, YYNGEE. Trimming removed 0 bases at V and 5 bases at J, with 17 bases between. The CDR3 is made up of 16 amino acids. The CDR3: CASSVGGGAQRETQYF. CDR3 in DNA: TGTGCCAGCAGCGTAGGTGGCGGGGCCCAACGGGAGACCCAGTACTTC.

This clonotype was observed many times. This rearrangement joins TRBV20-1 to TRBJ2-7; no clear D gene. The CDR3 consists of 12 residues. V was clipped by 5 bases and J by 5 bases, with 13 bases between them. Germline V lookup: CDR1 DFQATT, CDR2 SNEGSKA (reference sequence). Written as DNA, the CDR3 is TGCAGTGCTCCCGTGTTACAGAACGAGCAGTACTTC. It encodes CSAPVLQNEQYF.

The chain links TRBV15 to TRBJ1-4, with 9 bases that match TRBD1. V lost 4 bases, J lost 8 bases, and 8 bases stayed unmatched. The CDR3 contains 15 residues. Germline V CDR1 and CDR2: LNHNV, YYDKDF (reference sequence). This chain's CDR3 is CATSKSTGGQEKLFF. CDR3 coding DNA: TGTGCCACCAGCAAAAGTACAGGGGGCCAAGAAAAACTGTTTTTT. Supplemented by reference TRBV15 and TRBJ1-4, the full variable domain reads DAMVIQNPRYQVTQFGKPVTLSCSQTLNHNVMYWYQQKSSQAPKLLFHYYDKDFNNEADTPDNFQSRRPNTSFCFLDIRSPGLGDTAMYLCATSKSTGGQEKLFFGSGTQLSVL.

The J gene is TRBJ1-5, the V gene TRBV28; D gene uncertain. CDR1 and CDR2 (germline): MDHEN, SYDVKM. V was pared by 5 bases and J by 9 bases, with 14 bases between. This CDR3 region has 13 residues. The chain's CDR3 is CASSPHSVSPQHF. The CDR3 nucleotides read TGTGCCAGCAGTCCCCACAGCGTTTCGCCCCAGCATTTT. The full variable domain, completed using reference TRBV28 and TRBJ1-5, is DVKVTQSSRYLVKRTGEKVFLECVQDMDHENMFWYRQDPGLGLRLIYFSYDVKMKEKGDIPEGYSVSREKKERFSLILESASTNQTSMYLCASSPHSVSPQHFGDGTRLSIL.

This chain connects TRBV4-2 to TRBJ2-1; no definite D call. The CDR3 has 13 residues. V gave up 5 bases and J gave up 6 bases, with 11 bases separating them. Germline CDR1 and CDR2: LGHNA and YNFKEQ. The CDR3 reads CASSELLLNEQFF. In nucleotides, the CDR3 is TGTGCCAGCAGCGAACTGCTTCTCAATGAGCAGTTCTTC.

A note on this clonotype: Since a much larger clone is just one base distant, this may be a read error. For the CDR3, the DNA is TGCAGCGGGGTGGGGCGTGGAGGGGAAGGCTACACCTTC. It encodes CSGVGRGGEGYTF. The V call is TRBV29-1, the J call TRBJ1-2, with D perhaps TRBD1 (5 bases). The CDR3 has 13 residues. Germline V gene lookup returns CDR1 SQVTM and CDR2 ANQGSEA. Deletions cut 7 bases from V and 8 bases from J, with 20 bases between.

This clonotype has only one observation. This could be a read error, since a much larger clone is one nucleotide away. The chain carries TRBV6-5 and TRBJ2-6; D is unresolved. Germline CDR1 and CDR2: MNHEY and SVGAGI. This CDR3 comprises 15 residues. V was clipped by 6 bases and J by 1 base, with 10 bases between them. The CDR3 DNA sequence: TGTGCCAGCAGCCTCCATACTTCTGGGGCCAACGTCCTGACTTTC. Its protein product is CASSLHTSGANVLTF.

V is TRBV7-2 and J is TRBJ2-5; 10 bases are a match to TRBD2. With V trimmed by 7 bases and J by 4 bases, 6 bases remained unmatched. This CDR3 region has 14 residues. Germline-derived CDR1 and CDR2 are SGHTA and FQGNSA. The CDR3 sequence: CASTQRGGRETQYF. The CDR3, as DNA: TGTGCCAGCACCCAGCGGGGGGGCCGAGAGACCCAGTACTTC.

The chain is built from TRBV9 and TRBJ2-1; 8 positions agree with TRBD2. Germline-derived CDR1 and CDR2 are SGDLS and YYNGEE. V lost 3 bases, J lost 7 bases, and 6 bases stayed unmatched. CDR3 length: 14 amino acids. In nucleotides, the CDR3 is TGTGCCAGCAGCGATGGGACTAGAGCAAATGAGCAGTTCTTC. This translates into CASSDGTRANEQFF. The variable domain in full, with the rest retrieved from reference TRBV9 and TRBJ2-1, is DSGVTQTPKHLITATGQRVTLRCSPRSGDLSVYWYQQSLDQGLQFLIQYYNGEERAKGNILERFSAQQFPDLHSELNLSSLELGDSALYFCASSDGTRANEQFFGPGTRLTVL.

V gene TRBV4-1 combines with J gene TRBJ1-1, with 7 nucleotides matching TRBD1. Per germline, CDR1 MGHRA and CDR2 YSYEKL. The CDR3 loop spans 15 amino acids. The junction had 9 bases not matched to a gene; V was cut back by 2 bases and J by 6 bases. The CDR3, as DNA: TGCGCCAGCAGCCAACTACAGGGGTTCAACGCTGAAGCTTTCTTT. Its protein product is CASSQLQGFNAEAFF.

This clonotype was seen a few times. CDR3 coding DNA: TGTGCCACCTCCGGGACAGATACCTACGAGCAGTACTTC. It codes for CATSGTDTYEQYF. This chain links TRBV15 with TRBJ2-7, with 7 bases aligning to TRBD1. This CDR3 region has 13 residues. The germline V gene has CDR1 LNHNV and CDR2 YYDKDF (reference sequence). V lost 8 bases and J lost 2; bases outside the gene matches: 6. The full variable domain, completed using reference TRBV15 and TRBJ2-7, is DAMVIQNPRYQVTQFGKPVTLSCSQTLNHNVMYWYQQKSSQAPKLLFHYYDKDFNNEADTPDNFQSRRPNTSFCFLDIRSPGLGDTAMYLCATSGTDTYEQYFGPGTRLTVT.

A word on this clonotype: Being one base from a much bigger clone, this may be a read error. This chain links TRBV10-3 with TRBJ2-1; either TRBD1 or TRBD2 may supply D (5 bases each). The CDR3 totals 16 residues. Germline V lookup: CDR1 ENHRY, CDR2 SYGVKD. V was trimmed by 5 bases and J by 8 bases, leaving 22 bases between them. The CDR3 sequence: CAISKDGTPRGDEQFF. The CDR3 DNA sequence: TGTGCCATCAGTAAGGATGGGACCCCCCGAGGGGATGAGCAGTTCTTC.

This clonotype was seen more than once but under ten times. The J gene is TRBJ2-7, the V gene TRBV28; D not certain. Trimming stripped 10 bases from V and 2 bases from J, with 6 bases between. CDR3 size: 10 residues. Germline assignment: CDR1 MDHEN and CDR2 SYDVKM. CDR3 residues: CATETYEQYF. CDR3 DNA sequence: TGTGCCACCGAAACCTACGAGCAGTACTTC.

The chain is built from TRBV20-1 and TRBJ2-1; 8 bases fit TRBD1. The CDR3 length is 15 residues. Germline CDR1 and CDR2: DFQATT and SNEGSKA (reference sequence). V was pared by 4 bases and J by 7 bases, with 12 bases of the junction left unmatched. The CDR3 bases are TGCAGTGCTAACCCCGCCGGGACAGGTAAAAATGAGCAGTTCTTC. Protein: CSANPAGTGKNEQFF.

In this sample, this clonotype turned up a few times. The chain uses TRBV6-1 and TRBJ2-5; D possibly corresponds to TRBD2 (5 bases). Between the trimmed V and J ends, which lost 1 base and 5 bases, there was a span of 11 bases. The V gene's germline CDR1 is MNHNS and CDR2 SASEGT. The CDR3 sequence is 14 residues long. The CDR3 region is CASSEVGRGETQYF. Written as DNA, the CDR3 is TGTGCCAGCAGTGAAGTCGGACGCGGGGAGACCCAGTACTTC.

In regard to this clonotype: This may be a read error, as it is one base from a much larger clone. The chain has TRBV6-5 and TRBJ2-5; possible D gene TRBD2, 6 bases. Matching the DNA end better, TRBJ2-7 makes the J call doubtful. CDR1 and CDR2 from the germline V gene are MNHEY and SVGAGI. The CDR3 has 15 amino acids. Here the CDR3 reads CASRKISGFSYEQYF. CDR3 coding DNA: TGTGCCAGCAGAAAGATTAGCGGATTCTCCTACGAGCAGTACTTC.

This rearrangement joins TRBV6-6 to TRBJ2-7; D unclear. This CDR3 contains 13 residues. The germline V gene has CDR1 MNHNY and CDR2 SVGAGI (reference sequence). The V end was cut by 8 bases, the J end by 4 bases, with 15 bases between. In DNA form, the CDR3 reads TGTGCCAGCGGCCGCGGCGTCAGATACGAGCAGTACTTC. This translates into CASGRGVRYEQYF.

This clonotype was seen a few times. The chain joins TRBV12-3 or TRBV12-4 to TRBJ1-1; D uncertain. The CDR3 is 13 residues long. Deletions cut 6 bases from V and 4 bases from J, with 12 bases between. For the CDR3, the DNA is TGTGCCAGCAGGCTGGCTTTGATCACTGAAGCTTTCTTT. Translating it yields CASRLALITEAFF.

This clonotype was detected a few times. The V call is TRBV5-1, the J call TRBJ2-5, with D unresolved. Germline lookup yields CDR1 SGHRS and CDR2 YFSETQ. The CDR3 totals 13 residues. V lost 4 bases, J lost 5 bases, and 12 bases lay in between. The CDR3 loop is CASSRQDGETQYF. The CDR3, as DNA: TGCGCCAGCAGCCGCCAGGACGGGGAGACCCAGTACTTC.

This clonotype was detected a few times. This CDR3 reads CAYTTGGSGYTF. Here the CDR3 DNA reads TGTGCCTATACAACAGGGGGTTCTGGCTACACCTTC. This rearrangement joins TRBV30 to TRBJ1-2; 8 nucleotides match TRBD1. The CDR3 is 12 residues long. After removal of 7 bases from V and 7 bases from J, the junction contained 8 bases not matched to a gene. Germline V gene sequence: CDR1 GTSNPN, CDR2 SVGIG (reference sequence). Together with reference TRBV30 and TRBJ1-2, the CDR3 gives the full variable domain: SQTIHQWPATLVQPVGSPLSLECTVEGTSNPNLYWYRQAAGRGLQLLFYSVGIGQISSEVPQNLSASRPQDRQFILSSKKLLLSDSGFYLCAYTTGGSGYTFGSGTRLTVV.

This clonotype was detected a few times. This chain uses TRBV29-1 with TRBJ1-4; 7 positions agree with TRBD1. J gave up 7 bases and V 5 bases, and 4 bases lay outside the gene matches. Germline V gives CDR1 SQVTM, CDR2 ANQGSEA. The CDR3 contains 12 residues. The CDR3: CSVWTGGEKLFF. The CDR3 DNA follows: TGCAGCGTTTGGACAGGAGGTGAAAAACTGTTTTTT.

There are many counts of this clonotype. V gene TRBV5-6 combines with J gene TRBJ2-7; D possibly corresponds to TRBD2 (5 bases). The CDR3 covers 14 residues. With 2 bases removed from V and 3 bases from J, the gap between germline ends came to 12 bases. CDR1 is SGHDT, CDR2 YYEEEE, per germline. The CDR3 here is CASSFGSLGYEQYF. CDR3 nucleotides: TGTGCCAGCAGCTTCGGTTCACTAGGCTACGAGCAGTACTTC.

Worth noting for this clonotype: One end of the junction does not line up with germline, which may come from a read error. J is TRBJ1-4 and V is TRBV5-6, with 7 bases that match TRBD1. Germline CDR1 and CDR2: SGHDT and YYEEEE. CDR3 length: 14 residues. The CDR3 nucleotides read TGTACCAGCAGCTTGGGACAGCTGAATGAAAAACTGTTTTTT. As protein: CTSSLGQLNEKLFF.